This TCR beta chain originates from a study of technical replicates of blood from several donors. Assay used: immunoSEQ multiplex PCR; TCRdb lists only in-frame clones, some missing. The sample consists of under 95,000 clones, about nine tenths of them appearing once. Unmatched junction bases numbered 12, after V lost 2 bases and J lost 4 bases. Germline CDR1 SGHNT, CDR2 YYREEE (reference sequence). The CDR3 has 17 residues. The chain has TRBV5-4 and TRBJ2-7; the match to TRBD2 covers 10 bases. This TCR was recovered from a human donor in good health. Sequenced input: T cells isolated from PBMCs. CDR3 in amino acids: CASSFEGATSGDYEQYF. In DNA, the CDR3 is TGTGCCAGCAGCTTCGAGGGGGCTACTAGCGGGGATTACGAGCAGTACTTC.